The 12 T cell receptor beta chains listed next were all sequenced from one sample in a study of metastatic and nonmetastatic thyroid tumors. All patients reached thyroid surgery having received no treatment beforehand. MiXCR re-clonotyped the PCR reads for TCRdb. The sample lists about 39,000 clones, over 15% occurring once. The sample consisted of tumor tissue. Every receptor here comes from a female donor with papillary thyroid cancer or a benign thyroid nodule (not recorded which). Some clones in this sample may be carry-over from other donors' samples.

In this sample, this clone turned up many times. This chain links TRBV19 with TRBJ1-2; 9 nucleotides match TRBD1. This CDR3 has 15 residues. CDR1 LNHDA and CDR2 SQIVND come from the germline V gene (reference sequence). Trimming took 3 bases from V and 7 from J; bases not matched to a gene: 9. CDR3 sequence reads: CASSILTGGSFGYTF. CDR3 DNA: TGTGCCAGTAGTATCCTAACAGGGGGCTCTTTTGGCTACACCTTC.

At least ten counts were recorded for this clone. This chain links TRBV7-8 with TRBJ1-1; D might be TRBD1 (6 bases). Germline V gene data show CDR1 as SGHVS and CDR2 as FQNEAQ. V gave up 4 bases and J gave up 7 bases, with 16 bases separating them. This CDR3 is built from 14 residues. The CDR3 sequence: CASSYLTGRGEAFF. In nucleotides, the CDR3 is TGTGCCAGCAGCTATCTCACAGGGAGGGGTGAAGCTTTCTTT.

There are many counts of this clone. Here the CDR3 reads CASSLLAGSASYEQYF. DNA for the CDR3: TGTGCCAGCAGCCTATTAGCGGGATCGGCGTCCTACGAGCAGTACTTC. The rearrangement links TRBV11-2 to TRBJ2-7; 8 bases are a match to TRBD2. V dropped 5 bases and J dropped 1; count of bases not matched to a gene: 10. CDR3 size: 16 residues. Germline CDR1 reads SGHAT; CDR2 reads FQNNGV.

This clone was counted ten times or more. The V call is TRBV10-3, the J call TRBJ1-1, with a tentative D call TRBD1 (6 bases). The V gene lost 4 bases and the J gene lost 5 bases, with 14 bases spanning the gap. The CDR3 extends over 14 amino acids. Germline-derived CDR1 and CDR2 are ENHRY and SYGVKD. The CDR3, as DNA: TGTGCCATCAGTGTTGGGGGGGGGGCTACTGAAGCTTTCTTT. This gives the protein CAISVGGGATEAFF.

This clone has only a few counts. V gene TRBV6-1 combines with J gene TRBJ1-5; D ambiguous. CDR3 length: 17 amino acids. Germline CDR1 is MNHNS and CDR2 is SASEGT. The V end was cut by 6 bases, the J end by 3 bases, with 21 bases between. CDR3 nucleotide sequence: TGTGCCAGCAGCCCTGAAGTACTCCTGTCCGACAATCAGCCCCAGCATTTT. It encodes CASSPEVLLSDNQPQHF.

This clone came up many times. The rearrangement links TRBV7-7 to TRBJ2-3; 8 nucleotides match TRBD2. Germline CDR1 and CDR2: SSHAT and FNYEAQ (reference sequence). This CDR3 region has 16 residues. Germline trimming cut 4 bases from V and 1 base from J; bases unmatched to any gene: 7. CDR3 region: CASSSRGAPGTDTQYF. Here the CDR3 DNA reads TGTGCCAGCAGCTCGCGGGGGGCCCCGGGCACAGATACGCAGTATTTT.

Judged by abundance, this clone is medium-sized (0.01 to 0.1%). The chain is built from TRBV7-8 and TRBJ2-1; D uncertain. Germline V gives CDR1 SGHVS, CDR2 FQNEAQ. This CDR3 is 14 amino acids long. Trimming took off 1 base at V and 7 bases at J, with 11 bases between the two ends. CDR3 protein: CASSLGGWVNEQFF. For the CDR3, the DNA is TGTGCCAGCAGCTTAGGTGGGTGGGTAAATGAGCAGTTCTTC.

This clone has more than one count but fewer than ten. The V and J genes are TRBV20-1 and TRBJ1-3; D is possibly TRBD1 (6 bases). Per the germline V gene, CDR1 is DFQATT and CDR2 is SNEGSKA (reference sequence). The CDR3 contains 14 residues. The V and J ends lost 6 bases and 0 bases respectively, with 12 bases between them. CDR3 sequence: CSADQGSSGNTIYF. The CDR3 DNA reads TGCAGTGCGGATCAGGGGAGCTCTGGAAACACCATATATTTT.

In regard to this clone: Possible read error: a much larger clone is one base away. This CDR3 is also generated by other DNA sequences in the sample. J is TRBJ2-7 and V is TRBV5-1, with D possibly being TRBD2 (6 bases). Germline lookup yields CDR1 SGHRS and CDR2 YFSETQ. The CDR3 length is 15 residues. DNA for the CDR3: TGCGCCAGCAGCTTCGGAGGGGCCAGCTCCTATGAGCAGTACTTC. Its translation: CASSFGGASSYEQYF. The full variable domain, rest sourced from reference TRBV5-1 and TRBJ2-7, is KAGVTQTPRYLIKTRGQQVTLSCSPISGHRSVSWYQQTPGQGLQFLFEYFSETQRNKGNFPGRFSGRQFSNSRSEMNVSTLELGDSALYLCASSFGGASSYEQYFGPGTRLTVT.

This clone has at least ten counts. The chain is built from TRBV11-2 and TRBJ1-2; TRBD1 matches 7 bases. J gave up 8 bases and V 0 bases, and 15 bases lay outside the gene matches. The CDR3 extends over 17 amino acids. CDR1 SGHAT and CDR2 FQNNGV come from the germline V gene. In DNA, the CDR3 is TGTGCCAGCAGCTTAGATCTAAGGGGTAGGGGGCGTAAGGGCTACACCTTC. Protein sequence: CASSLDLRGRGRKGYTF.

As concerns this clone: Possible read error: a much larger clone is one base away. The CDR3 ends on some other residue instead of the conserved phenylalanine or tryptophan, so this is likely a read error. This chain uses TRBV29-1 with TRBJ1-2, with D unresolved. Germline V gene lookup returns CDR1 SQVTM and CDR2 ANQGSEA. The V end lost 1 base, the J end lost 4 bases, and 7 bases lay between the germline ends. The CDR3 is 12 amino acids. The CDR3 sequence: CSVEALGYGYTL. CDR3 nucleotides: TGCAGCGTTGAAGCGCTAGGCTATGGCTACACCCTC.

J is TRBJ2-7 and V is TRBV7-2, with unresolved D. The CDR3 loop spans 14 amino acids. V lost 2 bases, J lost 6 bases, and 14 bases lay in between. In germline, CDR1 is SGHTA, CDR2 FQGNSA. The DNA for the CDR3 is TGTGCCAGCAGCTTATCAGTCAATCAGGTCGAGCAGTACTTC. It encodes CASSLSVNQVEQYF.